This paragraph covers one T cell receptor beta chain sequence. CDR1 is LGHNT and CDR2 is FRNRAP in the germline V gene. The CDR3 sequence is 11 residues long. V lost 4 bases, J lost 11 bases, and 11 bases lay in between. This entry comes from a study of blood T cell repertoires in COVID-19. Study-level background: Donors in the United States, Italy and Spain gave samples during acute or convalescent COVID-19. From T cells, B-cell-depleted T cells, or PBMCs came the material, which was cDNA or gDNA.

Per the original methods: Amplifying reference gene primers gave estimates of nucleated cell counts. The repertoire was sequenced with immunoSEQ multiplex PCR; TCRdb's copy has only in-frame clones and lacks some. The V and J calls and clone size are taken from that table; D and trimming were inferred from the DNA. The sample comprises 150,000 to 200,000 clones, around nine tenths of which are singletons, and 2.7% rests with the top ten. This clonotype was sampled from a man in his forties with active or convalescent COVID-19. The V call is TRBV12-5, the J call TRBJ1-1, with a weak D call TRBD1 (5 bases). The sequenced sample was peripheral blood. DNA for the CDR3: TGTGCTAGTGGTTGGGGCCCCTGGGCTTTCTTT. Translating gives CASGWGPWAFF.